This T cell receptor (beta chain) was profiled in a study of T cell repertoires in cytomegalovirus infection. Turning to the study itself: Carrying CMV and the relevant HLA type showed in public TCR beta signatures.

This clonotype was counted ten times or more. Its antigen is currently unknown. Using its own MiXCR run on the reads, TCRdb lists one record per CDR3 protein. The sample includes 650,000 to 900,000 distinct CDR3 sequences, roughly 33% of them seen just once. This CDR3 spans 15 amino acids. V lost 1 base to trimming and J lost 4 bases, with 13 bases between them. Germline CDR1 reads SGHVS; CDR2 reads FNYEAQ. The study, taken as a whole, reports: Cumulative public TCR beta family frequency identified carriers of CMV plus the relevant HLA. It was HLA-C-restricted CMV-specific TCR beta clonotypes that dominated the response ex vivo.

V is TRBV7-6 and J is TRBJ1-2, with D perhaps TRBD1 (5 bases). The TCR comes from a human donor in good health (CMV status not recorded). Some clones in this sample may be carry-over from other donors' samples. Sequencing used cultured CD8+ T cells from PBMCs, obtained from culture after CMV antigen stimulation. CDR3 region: CASSLGSGAGYGYTF. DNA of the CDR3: TGTGCCAGCAGCTTAGGTTCCGGGGCAGGCTATGGCTACACCTTC.